The source of this TCR beta chain is a study of monozygotic twins with inflammatory bowel disease. Every TCR library consumed 3500 ng of total RNA. Each UMI, carrying a 6-nucleotide sample barcode, came from template switching. Each CDR3 protein gets one entry in TCRdb, which reprocessed the 5' RACE reads and gives no DNA. The sample includes over 100,000 distinct CDR3 sequences. This CDR3 contains 12 residues. The germline V gene has CDR1 MGHDK and CDR2 SYGVNS. The chain joins TRBV25-1 to TRBJ2-5. Sequenced sample: blood. This receptor was taken from a human donor with ulcerative colitis or Crohn's disease, or a healthy co-twin of an affected twin (not recorded which). The CDR3 loop reads CASSEYGETQYF.